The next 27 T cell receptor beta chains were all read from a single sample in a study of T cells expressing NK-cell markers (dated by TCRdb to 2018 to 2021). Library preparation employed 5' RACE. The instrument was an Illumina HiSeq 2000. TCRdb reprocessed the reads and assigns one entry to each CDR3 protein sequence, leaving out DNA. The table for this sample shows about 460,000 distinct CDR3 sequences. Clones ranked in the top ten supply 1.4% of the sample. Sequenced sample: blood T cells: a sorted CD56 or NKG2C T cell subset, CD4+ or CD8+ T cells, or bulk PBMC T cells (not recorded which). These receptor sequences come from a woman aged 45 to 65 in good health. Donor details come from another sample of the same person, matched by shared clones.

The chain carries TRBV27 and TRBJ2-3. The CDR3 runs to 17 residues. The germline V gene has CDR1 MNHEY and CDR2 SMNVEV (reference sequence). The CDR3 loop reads CASSFSVVRTGTDTQYF.

The CDR3 loop is CAISESVGGTNEKLFF. The J gene is TRBJ1-4, the V gene TRBV10-3. Germline V lookup: CDR1 ENHRY, CDR2 SYGVKD. The CDR3 extends over 16 amino acids.

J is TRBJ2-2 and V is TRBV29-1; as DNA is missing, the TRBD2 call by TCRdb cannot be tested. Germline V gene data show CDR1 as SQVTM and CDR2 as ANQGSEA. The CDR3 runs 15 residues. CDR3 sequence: CSVGLAGGPTGELFF.

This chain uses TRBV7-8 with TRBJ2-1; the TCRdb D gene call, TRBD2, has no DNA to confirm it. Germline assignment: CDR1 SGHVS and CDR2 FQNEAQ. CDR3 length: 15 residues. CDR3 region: CASSPSGSVGNEQFF.

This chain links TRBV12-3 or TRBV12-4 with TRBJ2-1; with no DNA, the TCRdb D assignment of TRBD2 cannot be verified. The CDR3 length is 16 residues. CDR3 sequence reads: CASTPSGSGLHNEQFF.

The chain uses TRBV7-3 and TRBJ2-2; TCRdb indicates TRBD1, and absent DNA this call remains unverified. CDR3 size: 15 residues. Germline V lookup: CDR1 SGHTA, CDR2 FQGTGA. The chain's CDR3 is CASSLWTEARGELFF.

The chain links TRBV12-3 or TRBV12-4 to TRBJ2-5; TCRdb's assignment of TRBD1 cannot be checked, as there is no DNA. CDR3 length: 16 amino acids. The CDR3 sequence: CASSLGPGSGQETQYF.

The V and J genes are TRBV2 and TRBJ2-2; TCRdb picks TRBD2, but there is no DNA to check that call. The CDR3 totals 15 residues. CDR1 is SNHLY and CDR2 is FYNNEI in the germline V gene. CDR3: CASSESGLAVGELFF.

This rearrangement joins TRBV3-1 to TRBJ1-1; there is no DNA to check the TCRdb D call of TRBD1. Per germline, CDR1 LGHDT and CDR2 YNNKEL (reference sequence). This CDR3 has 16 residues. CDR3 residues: CASSHLGTGPNTEAFF.

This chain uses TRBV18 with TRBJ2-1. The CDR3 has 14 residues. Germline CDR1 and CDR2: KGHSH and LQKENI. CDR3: CASSPIGQTNEQFF. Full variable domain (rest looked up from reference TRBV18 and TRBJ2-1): NAGVMQNPRHLVRRRGQEARLRCSPMKGHSHVYWYRQLPEEGLKFMVYLQKENIIDESGMPKERFSAEFPKEGPSILRIQQVVRGDSAAYFCASSPIGQTNEQFFGPGTRLTVL.

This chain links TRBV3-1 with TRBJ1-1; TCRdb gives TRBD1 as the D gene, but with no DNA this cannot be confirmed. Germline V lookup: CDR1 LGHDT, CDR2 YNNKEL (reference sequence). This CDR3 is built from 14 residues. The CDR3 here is CASSQSDGATEAFF.

This CDR3 is CASSLPLGGQTQYF. The chain is built from TRBV5-1 and TRBJ2-5; as DNA is missing, the TRBD1 call by TCRdb cannot be tested. Per germline, CDR1 SGHRS and CDR2 YFSETQ. CDR3 length: 14 residues.

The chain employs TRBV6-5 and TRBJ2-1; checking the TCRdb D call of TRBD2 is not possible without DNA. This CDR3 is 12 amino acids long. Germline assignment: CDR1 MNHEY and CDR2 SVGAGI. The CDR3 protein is CASSRTSVEQFF.

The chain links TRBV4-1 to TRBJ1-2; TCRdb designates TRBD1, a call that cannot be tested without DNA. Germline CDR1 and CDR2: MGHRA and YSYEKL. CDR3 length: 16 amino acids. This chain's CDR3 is CASSQEGGGQGLGYTF.

Here the CDR3 reads CSASVRMDTQYF. The chain joins TRBV29-1 to TRBJ2-3. This CDR3 has 12 residues. Germline CDR1 reads SQVTM; CDR2 reads ANQGSEA.

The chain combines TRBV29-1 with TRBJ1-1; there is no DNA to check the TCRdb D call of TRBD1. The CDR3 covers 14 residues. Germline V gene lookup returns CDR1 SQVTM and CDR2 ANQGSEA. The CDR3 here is CSVNVGTVNTEAFF. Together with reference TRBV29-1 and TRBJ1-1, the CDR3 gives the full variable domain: SAVISQKPSRDICQRGTSLTIQCQVDSQVTMMFWYRQQPGQSLTLIATANQGSEATYESGFVIDKFPISRPNLTFSTLTVSNMSPEDSSIYLCSVNVGTVNTEAFFGQGTRLTVV.

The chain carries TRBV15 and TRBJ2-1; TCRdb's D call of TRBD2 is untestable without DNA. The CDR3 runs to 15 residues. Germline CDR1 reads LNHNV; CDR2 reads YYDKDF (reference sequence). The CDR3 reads CATSRGGNLNNEQFF.

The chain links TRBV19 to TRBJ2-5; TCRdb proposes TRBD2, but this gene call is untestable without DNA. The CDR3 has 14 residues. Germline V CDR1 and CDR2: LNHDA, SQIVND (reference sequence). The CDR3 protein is CASSINSGRETQYF.

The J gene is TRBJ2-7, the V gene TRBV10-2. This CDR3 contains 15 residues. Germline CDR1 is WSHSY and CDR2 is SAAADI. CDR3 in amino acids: CASSDAVRVVYEQYF.

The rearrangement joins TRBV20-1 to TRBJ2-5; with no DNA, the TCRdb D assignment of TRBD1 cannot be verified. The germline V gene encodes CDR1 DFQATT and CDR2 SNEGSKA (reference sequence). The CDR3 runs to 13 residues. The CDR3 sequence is CSAPGHDRETQYF.

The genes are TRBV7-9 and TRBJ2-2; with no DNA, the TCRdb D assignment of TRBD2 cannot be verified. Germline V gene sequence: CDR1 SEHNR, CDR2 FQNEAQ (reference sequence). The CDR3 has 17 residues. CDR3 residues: CASSLPTAPLNTGELFF. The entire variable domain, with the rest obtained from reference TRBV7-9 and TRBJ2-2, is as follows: DTGVSQNPRHKITKRGQNVTFRCDPISEHNRLYWYRQTLGQGPEFLTYFQNEAQLEKSRLLSDRFSAERPKGSFSTLEIQRTEQGDSAMYLCASSLPTAPLNTGELFFGEGSRLTVL.

The CDR3 region is CASGSGRRFDNEQFF. The V gene is TRBV5-1, the J gene TRBJ2-1; TCRdb's D call, TRBD2, is unchecked because there is no DNA. The CDR3 contains 15 residues. CDR1 is SGHRS, CDR2 YFSETQ, per germline.

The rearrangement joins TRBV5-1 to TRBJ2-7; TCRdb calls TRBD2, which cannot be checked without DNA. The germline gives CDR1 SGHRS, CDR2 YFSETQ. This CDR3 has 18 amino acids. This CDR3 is CASSLRPGGGGTTYEQYF.

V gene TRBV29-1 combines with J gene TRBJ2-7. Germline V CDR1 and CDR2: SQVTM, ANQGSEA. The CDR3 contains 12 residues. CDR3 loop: CSVEESSYEQYF.

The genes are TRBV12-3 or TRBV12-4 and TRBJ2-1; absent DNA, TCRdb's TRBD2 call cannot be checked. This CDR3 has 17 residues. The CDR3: CASSLGSTSRGDNEQFF.

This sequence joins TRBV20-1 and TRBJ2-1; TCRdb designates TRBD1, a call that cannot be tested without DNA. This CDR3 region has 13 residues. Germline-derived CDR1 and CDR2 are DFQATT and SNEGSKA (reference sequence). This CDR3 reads CSFRDTSYNEQFF.

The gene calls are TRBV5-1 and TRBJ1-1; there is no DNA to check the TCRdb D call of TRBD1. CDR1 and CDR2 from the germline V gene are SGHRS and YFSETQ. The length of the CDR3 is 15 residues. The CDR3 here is CASSLERGGYTEAFF.